This T cell receptor beta chain was retrieved from a study of shared clonotypes between healthy human individuals. Only CD45RO-negative cells positively selected for CCR7 counted as naive CD8 cells, so terminally differentiated effector memory CD45RA+ cells were excluded. Profiling relied on immunoSEQ multiplex PCR, and the TCRdb table lists in-frame clones only, not all of them. The repertoire holds some 2 million clones, less than 95% seen once, with less than 1.5% in the top ten. The V and J ends lost 2 bases and 4 bases respectively, with 12 bases between them. CDR1 and CDR2 (germline): SNHLY, FYNNEI. The CDR3 runs 15 residues.

The chain employs TRBV2 and TRBJ1-3; a possible D gene is TRBD1 (5 bases). The clonotype originates from a man aged 18 to 29 in good health. Sequencing input: naive CD8+ T cells sorted from blood. CDR3 DNA: TGTGCCAGCAGTGAACCCGCAGGGTTCGGAAACACCATATATTTT. Its protein is CASSEPAGFGNTIYF.